The source of this TCR beta chain is a study of type 1 and type 2 diabetes patients (TCRdb year 2016). As for the study more broadly: Recruited in China, the cohort was made up of 8 to 10 type 1 diabetes patients, four type 2 diabetes patients and about six nondiabetic controls. TCRbeta libraries were sequenced paired-end on Illumina HiSeq 2000 or MiSeq instruments. Across the study, CD4+ and CD8+ T cells were positively selected from PBMCs by means of CD4 or CD8 MicroBeads on MACS columns. The study profiled TCRbeta repertoires by high-throughput sequencing to compare type 1 diabetes, type 2 diabetes and nondiabetic individuals. Comparing approximately 21-cycle and 25-cycle amplification showed similar V gene usage, suggesting similar primer efficiencies and random PCR bias. Altogether, more than 15 million paired-end reads were produced across the whole study. Type 2 diabetes patients served as a disease comparison group for the type 1 diabetes patients.

This clonotype was seen only a few times. Its binding antigen is unknown. No per-base quality is available; no much larger clone lies one base away. Overall study outcomes, separate from this receptor: Only a limited number of T2D and control samples were sequenced, so some T1D-only HECs might also appear in more T2D or control samples. Type 2 diabetes repertoires showed high diversity, significantly greater than type 1 diabetes repertoires in both CD4+ and CD8+ T cells. V and J gene usage patterns of type 2 diabetes and control samples were highly correlated, averaging approximately 0.97 between samples. Age and gender were not matched between study groups, possibly biasing interpretation. Type 2 diabetes patients had few highly-expanded CD4+ clones, median one, accounting for a median 3.9% of reads.

Every diabetic patient fulfilled standard classification criteria for type 1 or type 2 diabetes, and glucose and C-peptide were measured using WHO-recommended methods. Donors were excluded if they had other autoimmune diseases or infections within the previous four weeks. A roughly 10-milliliter sample of peripheral blood was drawn from every participant. LymphoPrep density separation was used to isolate PBMCs. Sequencing took place on an Illumina MiSeq. Genomic DNA from sorted T cell subsets was used as template for TCRbeta CDR3 amplification. The TCRbeta CDR3 region was amplified by multiplex PCR with 30 forward and 13 reverse primers. After the PCR products were purified with AMPure XP beads, a second PCR of 20 to 30 cycles was run to add indices and adaptors. Before sequencing, the QIAquick Gel Extraction Kit was used to gel-purify the libraries. In the original analysis: Paired-end reads were merged with FLASH and aligned to IMGT V, D and J germline references using IgBLAST. Reads with below 70% alignment identity to germline references were discarded, leaving 8.5 million to 14 million reads study-wide. Following IMGT definitions, CDR3 boundaries, reading frame and productivity were assigned. Highly-expanded clones were defined as clones at or above 1% of reads, and diversity was measured by normalized Shannon entropy. Unpaired two-tailed t-tests were used to test group differences in Shannon entropy. In TCRdb, the public reads were trimmed at Q25 with fastp and aligned with MiXCR, with productive beta chains retained. Merged by CDR3 protein, the rows form single entries marked with the most common genes and DNA. These V and J calls originate from TCRdb's pipeline instead of the authors' own analysis. The sample includes fewer than 350,000 distinct CDR3 sequences, with around 47% observed a single time. The ten largest clones represent roughly 15% of the sample.

Trimming removed 9 bases from V and 4 bases from J; the gene matches leave 12 bases unexplained. The germline V gene sets CDR1 to MDHEN and CDR2 to SYDVKM. Spanning cysteine to phenylalanine, the CDR3 consists of 15 amino acids. Only CDR3 DNA is held: 45 bases, read in frame from base 1. This sequence uses TRBV28 and TRBJ1-2, with 9 bases matching TRBD1. Material: peripheral blood mononuclear cells (PBMCs). The TCR comes from a man aged 18 to 29 with type 2 diabetes. This receptor has the CDR3 CASSVPGQGFYGYTF. Here is the DNA: TGTGCCAGTTCCGTACCGGGACAGGGCTTCTATGGCTACACCTTC.